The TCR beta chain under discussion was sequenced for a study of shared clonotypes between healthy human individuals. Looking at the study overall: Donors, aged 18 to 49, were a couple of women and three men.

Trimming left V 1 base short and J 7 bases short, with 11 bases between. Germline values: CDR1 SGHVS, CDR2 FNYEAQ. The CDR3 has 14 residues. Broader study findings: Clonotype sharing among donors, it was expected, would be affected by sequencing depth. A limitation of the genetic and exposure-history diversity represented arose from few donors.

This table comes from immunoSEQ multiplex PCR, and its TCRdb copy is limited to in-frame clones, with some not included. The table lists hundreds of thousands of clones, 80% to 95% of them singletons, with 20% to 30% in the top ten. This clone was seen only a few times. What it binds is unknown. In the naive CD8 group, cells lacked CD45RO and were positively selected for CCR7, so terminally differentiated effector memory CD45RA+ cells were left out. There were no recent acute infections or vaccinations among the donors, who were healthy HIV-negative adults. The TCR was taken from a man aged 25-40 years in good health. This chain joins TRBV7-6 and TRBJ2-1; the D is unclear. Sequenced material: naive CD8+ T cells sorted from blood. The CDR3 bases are TGTGCCAGCAGCTTAGACGGAGATGGGAATGAGCAGTTCTTC. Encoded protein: CASSLDGDGNEQFF.